This T cell receptor beta chain appears in the sequencing data of a study of blood T cells in healthy people across ages. This clonotype showed up just a few times. Its antigen is unidentified. Study-level points and caveats: Researchers deemed the diversity estimates from one million T cells underestimates.

Alongside a J-beta primer mix, a sample-barcoded 5' primer served in a second PCR lasting about 6 to 12 cycles. Every molecule of cDNA carried a tag from a template-switch adaptor with 12 random nucleotides. TCRdb passed the 5' RACE reads through MiXCR, listing each CDR3 protein once. The sample includes nearly 800,000 distinct CDR3 sequences, roughly 25% of them seen just once. This sample also belongs to another study, concerning T cells of mothers and their children. That investigation notes: The study obtained over 9.5 million TCR beta CDR3 reads per mother and around 2.7 million per child. Thymic selection molds TCR recombination products alike in related and unrelated pairs.

Sequenced input: blood. The source of this sequence is a boy younger than 18 in good health.

The CDR3 DNA follows: TGTGCTAGTGGTTTGGAACAAGAAGAGACCCAGTACTTC. Amino acid sequence: CASGLEQEETQYF. The chain is built from TRBV12-5 and TRBJ2-5; D not resolved. This CDR3 is 13 amino acids long. V was clipped by 1 base and J by 3 bases, with 6 bases between them. The germline CDR1 and CDR2 sequences are LGHNT and FRNRAP. Together with reference TRBV12-5 and TRBJ2-5, the CDR3 gives the full variable domain: DARVTQTPRHKVTEMGQEVTMRCQPILGHNTVFWYRQTMMQGLELLAYFRNRAPLDDSGMPKDRFSAEMPDATLATLKIQPSEPRDSAVYFCASGLEQEETQYFGPGTRLLVL.